Each of the 2 T cell receptor beta chains below was sequenced from the same sample in a study of blood T cell repertoires in COVID-19. Generated by immunoSEQ multiplex PCR, the TCRdb table keeps only in-frame clones and is missing some. The sample yields approximately 180,000 clones, around 87% seen once. What was sequenced was peripheral blood. These receptors were collected from a man aged 35 to 55 with active or convalescent COVID-19.

The genes are TRBV7-2 and TRBJ2-1; TRBD2 matches at 7 bases. The germline V gene has CDR1 SGHTA and CDR2 FQGNSA. V gave up 1 base and J gave up 0 bases; unmatched junction bases: 3. The length of the CDR3 is 16 residues. The CDR3 region is CASSLVGGSSYNEQFF. The DNA for the CDR3 is TGTGCCAGCAGCTTAGTCGGGGGGAGCTCCTACAATGAGCAGTTCTTC.

The rearrangement joins TRBV2 to TRBJ1-1, with D uncertain. V dropped 4 bases and J dropped 2 bases, with 14 bases sitting between them. This CDR3 has 15 residues. The V gene's germline CDR1 is SNHLY and CDR2 FYNNEI. The CDR3 sequence: CASSVEGLRNTEAFF. CDR3 bases: TGTGCCAGCAGTGTTGAGGGATTACGAAACACTGAAGCTTTCTTT.